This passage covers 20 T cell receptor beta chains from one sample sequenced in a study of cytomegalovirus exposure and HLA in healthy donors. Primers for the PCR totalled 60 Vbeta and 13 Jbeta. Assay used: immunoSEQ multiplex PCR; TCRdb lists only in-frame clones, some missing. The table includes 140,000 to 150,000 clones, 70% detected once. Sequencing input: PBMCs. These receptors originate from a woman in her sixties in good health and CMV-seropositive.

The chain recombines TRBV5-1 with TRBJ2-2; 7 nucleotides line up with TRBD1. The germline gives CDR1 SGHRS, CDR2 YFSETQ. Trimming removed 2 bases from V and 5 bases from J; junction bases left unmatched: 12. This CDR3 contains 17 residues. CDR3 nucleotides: TGCGCCAGCAGCTTTGGACAGGCCCCGATTGGGACCGGGGAGCTGTTTTTT. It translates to CASSFGQAPIGTGELFF. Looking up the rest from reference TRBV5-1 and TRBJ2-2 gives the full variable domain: KAGVTQTPRYLIKTRGQQVTLSCSPISGHRSVSWYQQTPGQGLQFLFEYFSETQRNKGNFPGRFSGRQFSNSRSEMNVSTLELGDSALYLCASSFGQAPIGTGELFFGEGSRLTVL.

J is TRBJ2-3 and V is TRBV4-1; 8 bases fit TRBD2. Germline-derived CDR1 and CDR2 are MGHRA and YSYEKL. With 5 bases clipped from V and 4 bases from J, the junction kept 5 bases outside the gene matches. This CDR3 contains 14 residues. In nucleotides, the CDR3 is TGCGCCAGCAGCGACAGGCGGGAGGCAGATACGCAGTATTTT. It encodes CASSDRREADTQYF.

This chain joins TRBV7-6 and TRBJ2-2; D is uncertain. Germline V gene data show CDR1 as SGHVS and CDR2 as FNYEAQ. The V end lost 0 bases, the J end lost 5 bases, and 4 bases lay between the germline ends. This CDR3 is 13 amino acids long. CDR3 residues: CASSLARTGELFF. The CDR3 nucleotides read TGTGCCAGCAGCTTAGCGCGGACCGGGGAGCTGTTTTTT.

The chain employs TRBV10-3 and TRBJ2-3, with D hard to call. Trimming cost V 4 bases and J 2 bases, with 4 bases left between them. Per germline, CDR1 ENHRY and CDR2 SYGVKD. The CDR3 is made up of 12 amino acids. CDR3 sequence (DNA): TGTGCCATCAGTGCATCCACAGATACGCAGTATTTT. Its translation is CAISASTDTQYF.

In DNA form, the CDR3 reads TGTGCCAGCAGACGGGGGGCTAGCGGGAGGCAGACCCAGTACTTC. Protein: CASRRGASGRQTQYF. This chain links TRBV28 with TRBJ2-5, with TRBD2 matching 11 bases. Looked up from germline, CDR1 is MDHEN and CDR2 is SYDVKM. There are 15 residues in the CDR3. J lost 6 bases, V lost 6 bases, and 9 bases had no gene match.

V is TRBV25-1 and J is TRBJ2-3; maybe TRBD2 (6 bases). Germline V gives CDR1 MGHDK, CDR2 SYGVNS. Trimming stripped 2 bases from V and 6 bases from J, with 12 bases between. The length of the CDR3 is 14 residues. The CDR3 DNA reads TGTGCCAGCAGTGAAGGGGGTGGGACTGATACGCAGTATTTT. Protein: CASSEGGGTDTQYF.

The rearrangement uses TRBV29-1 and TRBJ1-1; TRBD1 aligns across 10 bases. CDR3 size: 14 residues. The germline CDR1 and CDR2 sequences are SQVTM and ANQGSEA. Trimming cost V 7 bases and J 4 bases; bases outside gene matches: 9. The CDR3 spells CSGTKGQGFTEAFF. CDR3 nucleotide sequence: TGCAGCGGGACTAAGGGACAGGGGTTCACTGAAGCTTTCTTT.

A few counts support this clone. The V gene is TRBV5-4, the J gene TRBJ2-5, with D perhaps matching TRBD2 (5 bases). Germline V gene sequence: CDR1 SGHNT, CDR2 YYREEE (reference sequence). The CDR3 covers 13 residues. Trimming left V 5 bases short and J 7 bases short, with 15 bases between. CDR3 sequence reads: CASRLDNLGTQYF. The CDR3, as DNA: TGTGCCAGCAGACTAGACAACCTGGGGACCCAGTACTTC.

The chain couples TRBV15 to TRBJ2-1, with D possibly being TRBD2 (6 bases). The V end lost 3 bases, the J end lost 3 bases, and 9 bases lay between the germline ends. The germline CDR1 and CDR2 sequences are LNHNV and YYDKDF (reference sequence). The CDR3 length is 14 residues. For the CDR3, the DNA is TGTGCCACCAGCAGTTGGGGGGTCTACAATGAGCAGTTCTTC. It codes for CATSSWGVYNEQFF.

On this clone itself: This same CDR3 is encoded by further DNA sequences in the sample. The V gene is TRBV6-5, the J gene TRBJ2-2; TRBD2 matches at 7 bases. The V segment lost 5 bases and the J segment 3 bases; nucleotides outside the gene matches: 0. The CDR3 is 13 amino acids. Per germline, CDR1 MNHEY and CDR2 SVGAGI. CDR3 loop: CASSRGDTGELFF. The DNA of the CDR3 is TGTGCCAGCAGTCGGGGGGACACCGGGGAGCTGTTTTTT.

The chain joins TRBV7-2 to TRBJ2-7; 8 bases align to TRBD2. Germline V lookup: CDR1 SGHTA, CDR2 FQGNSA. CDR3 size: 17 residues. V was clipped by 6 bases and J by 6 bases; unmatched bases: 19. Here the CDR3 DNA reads TGTGCCAGCAGTTTAAATCAACCGGGACTAGTCCGGGGCGAGCAGTACTTC. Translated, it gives CASSLNQPGLVRGEQYF.

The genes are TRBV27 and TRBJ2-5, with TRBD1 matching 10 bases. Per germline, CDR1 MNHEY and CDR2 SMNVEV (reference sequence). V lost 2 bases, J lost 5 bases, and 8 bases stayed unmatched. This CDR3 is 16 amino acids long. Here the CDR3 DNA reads TGTGCCAGCAGTTTAGGGGACAGGGGTGGCAGGGAGACCCAGTACTTC. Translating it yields CASSLGDRGGRETQYF.

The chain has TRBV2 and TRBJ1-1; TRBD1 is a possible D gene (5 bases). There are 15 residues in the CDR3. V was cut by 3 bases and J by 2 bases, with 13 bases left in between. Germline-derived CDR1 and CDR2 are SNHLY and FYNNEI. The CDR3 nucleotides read TGTGCCAGCAGTGAGAGGGGAGGGTCTAACACTGAAGCTTTCTTT. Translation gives CASSERGGSNTEAFF.

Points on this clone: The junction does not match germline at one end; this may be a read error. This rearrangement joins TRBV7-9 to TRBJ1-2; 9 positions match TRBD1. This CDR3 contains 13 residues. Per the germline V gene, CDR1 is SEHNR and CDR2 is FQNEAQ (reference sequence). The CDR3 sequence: CSSSQTGGSGYTF. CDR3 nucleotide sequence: TGTTCCAGCAGCCAGACAGGGGGGAGCGGCTACACCTTC.

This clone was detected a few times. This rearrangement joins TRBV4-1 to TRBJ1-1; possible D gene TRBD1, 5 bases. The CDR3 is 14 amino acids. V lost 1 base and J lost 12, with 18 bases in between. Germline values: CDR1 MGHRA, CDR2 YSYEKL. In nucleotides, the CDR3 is TGCGCCAGCAGCCAAGGATCGACAGTTTCGCAACCTTTCTTT. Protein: CASSQGSTVSQPFF.

CDR3 sequence: CASSLGGREGTDTQYF. The CDR3 DNA sequence: TGCGCCAGCAGCTTGGGAGGTAGAGAGGGCACAGATACGCAGTATTTT. This chain connects TRBV5-1 to TRBJ2-3; D not certain. Trimming took off 0 bases at V and 1 base at J, with 12 bases between the two ends. Germline CDR1 SGHRS, CDR2 YFSETQ. The CDR3 length is 16 residues.

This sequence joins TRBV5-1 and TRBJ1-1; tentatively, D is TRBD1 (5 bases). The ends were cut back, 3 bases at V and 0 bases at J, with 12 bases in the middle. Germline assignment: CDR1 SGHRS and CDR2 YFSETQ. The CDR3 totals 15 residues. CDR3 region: CASSWEKQVNTEAFF. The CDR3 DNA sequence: TGCGCCAGCAGCTGGGAAAAACAGGTGAACACTGAAGCTTTCTTT.

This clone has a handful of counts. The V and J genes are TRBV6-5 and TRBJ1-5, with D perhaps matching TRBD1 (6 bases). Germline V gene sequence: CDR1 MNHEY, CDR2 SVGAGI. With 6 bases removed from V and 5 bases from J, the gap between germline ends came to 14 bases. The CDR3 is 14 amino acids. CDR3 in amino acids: CASRRGGLHQPQHF. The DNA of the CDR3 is TGTGCCAGCAGGCGGGGGGGCCTCCATCAGCCCCAGCATTTT.

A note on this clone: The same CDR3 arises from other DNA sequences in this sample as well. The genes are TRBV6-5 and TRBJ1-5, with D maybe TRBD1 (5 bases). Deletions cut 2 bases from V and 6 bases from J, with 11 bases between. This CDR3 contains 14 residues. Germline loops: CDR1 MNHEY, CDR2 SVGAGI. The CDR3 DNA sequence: TGTGCCAGCAGTTACGGGCAGGGAGGTCAGCCCCAGCATTTT. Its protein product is CASSYGQGGQPQHF.

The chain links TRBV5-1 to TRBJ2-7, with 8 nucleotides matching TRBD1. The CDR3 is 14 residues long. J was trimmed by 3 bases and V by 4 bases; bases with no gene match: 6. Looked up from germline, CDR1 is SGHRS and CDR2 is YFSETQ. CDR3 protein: CASSPWTGNYEQYF. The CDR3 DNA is TGCGCCAGCAGCCCCTGGACAGGGAACTACGAGCAGTACTTC.